This is a list of T cell receptor beta chains from one sample in a study of T cell repertoires in cytomegalovirus infection. TCRdb re-derived calls from the reads in MiXCR, one entry per CDR3 protein. The sample has fewer than 350,000 distinct CDR3 sequences; around 9.5% are singletons. Sequenced: PBMCs. These receptors were collected from a human donor in good health (CMV status not recorded). Some clones in this sample may be carry-over from other donors' samples. Each CDR3 is given with its conserved first and last residue. The D gene is left open where the match is weak. Clone size is not always given. Where it is, it says once, few, many or a class for expanded clones.

abundance | j_gene | d_gene | v_gene | CDR3aa | CDR3nt
many | TRBJ2-7 | TRBD1 | TRBV7-2 | CASSSRTGTYEQYF | TGTGCCAGCAGCTCCCGGACAGGAACCTACGAGCAGTACTTC
few | TRBJ1-4 | TRBD1 | TRBV7-4 | CASSFAGGGVLFF | TGTGCCAGCAGCTTCGCAGGGGGCGGCGTACTGTTTTTT
few | TRBJ2-7 | TRBD2 | TRBV20-1 | CSASIAGEAGGQYF | TGCAGTGCTAGTATAGCGGGAGAGGCAGGCGGGCAGTACTTC
many | TRBJ1-5 | NA | TRBV28 | CASSLVGGGGNQPQHF | TGTGCCAGCAGTTTAGTGGGAGGTGGTGGGAATCAGCCCCAGCATTTT
few | TRBJ1-1 | NA | TRBV20-1 | CSARRDLSRAFF | TGCAGTGCTAGGCGGGACCTGTCGAGAGCTTTCTTT
many | TRBJ2-3 | TRBD2 | TRBV6-1 | CASISGGLADTQYF | TGTGCCAGCATCAGCGGGGGCCTTGCAGATACGCAGTATTTT
few | TRBJ2-7 | NA | TRBV7-3 | CASSLTSGAGEQYF | TGTGCCAGCAGCTTAACTAGCGGTGCTGGCGAGCAGTACTTC
NA | TRBJ2-6 | TRBD1 | TRBV12-3/TRBV12-4 | CASSPRDRGDTSGANVLTF | TGTGCCAGCAGTCCCCGGGACAGGGGTGATACCTCTGGGGCCAACGTCCTGACTTTC
NA | TRBJ1-5 | NA | TRBV6-2/TRBV6-3 | CASSSGVAQPQHF | TGTGCCAGCAGTTCAGGGGTGGCTCAGCCCCAGCATTTT
many | TRBJ2-1 | TRBD1 | TRBV7-2 | CASSSDRGDYNEQFF | TGTGCCAGCAGCTCTGACAGGGGGGACTACAATGAGCAGTTCTTC
many | TRBJ2-7 | NA | TRBV11-2 | CASSLGGGYEQYF | TGTGCCAGCAGCTTAGGAGGGGGATACGAGCAGTACTTC
few | TRBJ2-5 | TRBD2 | TRBV20-1 | CSVEGAGGLGTQYF | TGCAGTGTGGAGGGAGCGGGGGGCCTGGGGACCCAGTACTTC
few | TRBJ2-7 | NA | TRBV23-1 | CASSQSGRQVEQAYEQYF | TGCGCCAGCAGTCAATCCGGCCGGCAGGTCGAACAAGCATACGAGCAGTACTTC
NA | TRBJ2-7 | TRBD2 | TRBV11-1 | CASSFGTGTSIYEQYF | TGTGCCAGCAGCTTTGGAACCGGGACTAGCATCTACGAGCAGTACTTC
many | TRBJ1-2 | TRBD1 | TRBV7-2 | CASSLRTGRLDGYTF | TGTGCCAGCAGCCTACGGACAGGGAGATTAGATGGCTACACCTTC
few | TRBJ2-1 | TRBD2 | TRBV29-1 | CSVEDVAGGYNEQFF | TGCAGCGTTGAAGACGTAGCGGGGGGTTACAATGAGCAGTTCTTC
few | TRBJ2-7 | NA | TRBV18 | CASSPLPGAGEQYF | TGTGCCAGCTCACCACTACCGGGGGCTGGGGAGCAGTACTTC
few | TRBJ2-1 | NA | TRBV11-2 | CASSLVRGITSEQFF | TGTGCCAGCAGCTTAGTACGGGGTATAACTAGTGAGCAGTTCTTC
NA | TRBJ1-5 | NA | TRBV12-3/TRBV12-4 | CASSFSARVNQPQHF | TGTGCCAGCAGTTTCTCGGCGAGGGTCAATCAGCCCCAGCATTTT
many | TRBJ2-3 | TRBD2 | TRBV7-2 | CASSLGGVAGSTDTQYF | TGTGCCAGCAGCTTAGGAGGGGTAGCGGGATCCACAGATACGCAGTATTTT
few | TRBJ2-1 | TRBD1 | TRBV19 | CASGDRASSYNEQFF | TGTGCCAGTGGGGACAGGGCGAGCTCCTACAATGAGCAGTTCTTC
few | TRBJ2-2 | NA | TRBV7-9 | CASSLIGGELFF | TGTGCCAGCAGCTTAATAGGCGGGGAGCTGTTTTTT
many | TRBJ2-7 | NA | TRBV14 | CASSQKTAGSFYDYEQYF | TGTGCCAGCAGCCAAAAGACGGCCGGGAGCTTTTACGACTACGAGCAGTACTTC
NA | TRBJ1-1 | NA | TRBV2 | CASSVGVRAFF | TGTGCCAGCAGCGTGGGGGTGAGAGCTTTCTTT
many | TRBJ2-6 | NA | TRBV14 | CASRPLFGANVLTF | TGTGCCAGCAGACCTCTATTTGGGGCCAACGTCCTGACTTTC
many | TRBJ2-7 | TRBD2 | TRBV7-2 | CASSPGGGLYEQYF | TGTGCCAGCAGCCCCGGGGGGGGACTCTACGAGCAGTACTTC
few | TRBJ2-2 | TRBD1 | TRBV6-8 | CATHRTGTGELFF | TGTGCCACCCATCGGACAGGGACCGGGGAGCTGTTTTTT
few | TRBJ1-5 | NA | TRBV30 | CAWSVRSSNQPQHF | TGTGCCTGGAGTGTACGGAGTAGCAATCAGCCCCAGCATTTT
many | TRBJ2-7 | TRBD1 | TRBV28 | CASSPDRRPTYEQYF | TGTGCCAGCAGTCCGGACAGGAGACCGACCTACGAGCAGTACTTC
many | TRBJ2-3 | TRBD2 | TRBV7-2 | CASSARAGGKDTQYF | TGTGCCAGCAGCGCACGAGCGGGGGGAAAAGATACGCAGTATTTT
NA | TRBJ2-1 | TRBD2 | TRBV4-2 | CASSPLAGGGSYNEQFF | TGTGCCAGCAGCCCTTTAGCGGGAGGGGGTTCCTACAATGAGCAGTTCTTC
few | TRBJ1-5 | NA | TRBV2 | CASKFSNQPQHF | TGTGCCAGCAAGTTTAGCAATCAGCCCCAGCATTTT
many | TRBJ1-2 | TRBD1 | TRBV7-8 | CASSLVVALQGGYTF | TGTGCCAGCAGCTTAGTGGTAGCTTTACAGGGGGGCTACACCTTC